These 14 T cell receptor beta chains came from one sample sequenced in a study of a mutant IDH1 vaccine in newly diagnosed glioma. Their antigens are not known. As for time point: week 23, last vaccination. Mutant IDH1 20-mer peptide, at 300 ug, made up each vaccine dose, with topical imiquimod. The method was immunoSEQ multiplex PCR; TCRdb's version includes in-frame clones alone and lacks a portion of them. The sample shows around 19,000 clones, roughly four fifths of them seen only once. The sample was PBMCs, taken from a glioma patient whose treatment included an IDH1 peptide vaccine. These receptors were collected from a man under 40 with glioma.

V and J are TRBV5-4 and TRBJ1-3; 9 nucleotides agree with TRBD1. J was trimmed by 0 bases and V by 4 bases; bases with no gene match: 5. The CDR3 runs to 16 residues. Per germline, CDR1 SGHNT and CDR2 YYREEE (reference sequence). The CDR3 protein is CASSETGGNSGNTIYF. CDR3 DNA sequence: TGTGCCAGCAGCGAGACAGGGGGAAACTCTGGAAACACCATATATTTT.

Written as DNA, the CDR3 is TGCAGCGTTGGGGGCGATCGGGCTAGCGCCTCCTACGAGCAGTACTTC. This translates into CSVGGDRASASYEQYF. This chain links TRBV29-1 with TRBJ2-7, with TRBD2 as a possible D gene (6 bases). V was cut by 4 bases and J by 0 bases, with 19 bases left in between. Germline CDR1 is SQVTM and CDR2 is ANQGSEA. This CDR3 has 16 residues.

CDR3 DNA: TGCGCCAGCAGCCAAGATGGAGGCGGGATCACAGATACGCAGTATTTT. Its translation is CASSQDGGGITDTQYF. The chain carries TRBV4-1 and TRBJ2-3; D might be TRBD2 (6 bases). The germline V gene has CDR1 MGHRA and CDR2 YSYEKL. The V and J ends lost 0 bases and 2 bases respectively, with 12 bases between them. The CDR3 has 16 amino acids.

The V call is TRBV19, the J call TRBJ2-3, with 7 nucleotides matching TRBD1. The V gene's germline CDR1 is LNHDA and CDR2 SQIVND (reference sequence). This CDR3 contains 16 residues. V lost 8 bases, J lost 2 bases, and 13 bases stayed unmatched. The CDR3: CASSAAGDSPTDTQYF. The DNA for the CDR3 is TGTGCCAGTTCTGCGGCAGGGGACAGTCCCACAGATACGCAGTATTTT.

This chain connects TRBV4-1 to TRBJ2-2; TRBD2 matches at 11 bases. The V and J ends lost 0 bases and 9 bases, in that order; junction bases with no gene match: 6. Germline assignment: CDR1 MGHRA and CDR2 YSYEKL. CDR3 length: 16 amino acids. This chain's CDR3 is CASSQETSGSARELFF. CDR3 in DNA: TGCGCCAGCAGCCAAGAAACTAGCGGGAGCGCCCGGGAGCTGTTTTTT.

This sequence joins TRBV6-6 and TRBJ2-7; 10 bases agree with TRBD2. Germline lookup yields CDR1 MNHNY and CDR2 SVGAGI (reference sequence). The CDR3 length is 14 residues. The J segment lost 0 bases and the V segment lost 8 bases, leaving 4 bases of the junction unmatched. DNA of the CDR3: TGTGCCAGCTCCATAGCGGGAGGCTCCTACGAGCAGTACTTC. The encoded protein is CASSIAGGSYEQYF.

The rearrangement uses TRBV11-2 and TRBJ2-5, with a tentative D call TRBD2 (6 bases). V lost 5 bases, J lost 5 bases, and 18 bases lay in between. The germline CDR1 and CDR2 sequences are SGHAT and FQNNGV. This CDR3 is 15 amino acids long. Here the CDR3 DNA reads TGTGCCAGCAGCCCTGGCTCTAGCGTTGGGGAGACCCAGTACTTC. Translated, it gives CASSPGSSVGETQYF.

The chain uses TRBV4-1 and TRBJ2-5; 13 nucleotides agree with TRBD2. The germline V gene has CDR1 MGHRA and CDR2 YSYEKL. The CDR3 contains 18 residues. Losses at the gene ends were 4 bases for V and 2 bases for J; bases not matched to a gene: 10. The DNA for the CDR3 is TGCGCCAGCAGCCTATCCGGACTAGCGGGAGTGTCACAAGAGACCCAGTACTTC. It translates to CASSLSGLAGVSQETQYF.

The chain has TRBV6-1 and TRBJ2-7; 7 bases map to TRBD2. J lost 0 bases, V lost 1 base, and 3 bases had no gene match. Germline V CDR1 and CDR2: MNHNS, SASEGT. This CDR3 comprises 15 residues. CDR3: CASSEEAGSSYEQYF. The CDR3 DNA is TGTGCCAGCAGTGAAGAAGCGGGGAGCTCCTACGAGCAGTACTTC.

J is TRBJ2-7 and V is TRBV6-5, with D uncertain. The CDR3 length is 13 residues. The V end was cut by 4 bases, the J end by 6 bases, with 13 bases between. Looked up from germline, CDR1 is MNHEY and CDR2 is SVGAGI. The DNA of the CDR3 is TGTGCCAGCAGTTCCACGGGTTGGAGCGAGCAGTACTTC. Its protein is CASSSTGWSEQYF.

This rearrangement joins TRBV7-9 to TRBJ1-2, with D unresolved. Germline values: CDR1 SEHNR, CDR2 FQNEAQ (reference sequence). This CDR3 is 12 amino acids long. V lost 1 base, J lost 4 bases, and 4 bases lay in between. Written as DNA, the CDR3 is TGTGCCAGCAGCTTAGTACGCTATGGCTACACCTTC. Translating it yields CASSLVRYGYTF. The whole variable domain, remainder taken from reference TRBV7-9 and TRBJ1-2, is DTGVSQNPRHKITKRGQNVTFRCDPISEHNRLYWYRQTLGQGPEFLTYFQNEAQLEKSRLLSDRFSAERPKGSFSTLEIQRTEQGDSAMYLCASSLVRYGYTFGSGTRLTVV.

This chain connects TRBV21-1 to TRBJ2-5; TRBD2 was called by the table and not checked on the DNA. TRBV21-1 is a known pseudogene. This CDR3 has 16 amino acids. The CDR3 bases are TGTGCCAGCAGCAAGGGTAGCGGGAGGGGACAAGAGACCCAGTACTTC. Amino acids: CASSKGSGRGQETQYF.

The rearrangement uses TRBV4-1 and TRBJ2-7; 11 nucleotides line up with TRBD2. After removal of 0 bases from V and 7 bases from J, the junction contained 2 bases not matched to a gene. This CDR3 is built from 14 residues. Germline CDR1 and CDR2: MGHRA and YSYEKL. CDR3 DNA: TGCGCCAGCAGCCAAGAAGCTAGCGGGAGGGAGCAGTACTTC. Its protein product is CASSQEASGREQYF.

This chain links TRBV6-4 with TRBJ1-1, with D perhaps TRBD1 (5 bases). The CDR3 has 13 amino acids. In germline, CDR1 is MRHNA, CDR2 SNTAGT. V was trimmed by 3 bases and J by 5 bases, leaving 10 bases between them. For the CDR3, the DNA is TGTGCCAGCAGTGAAGCGAGGGGTACTGAAGCTTTCTTT. Its protein is CASSEARGTEAFF.